The clone carrying this T cell receptor beta chain was detected only a few times. Its matching antigen is unknown. The entry originates in a study of beta chain features in type 1 diabetes. Study-level findings and limits: Researchers could not determine here whether HLA type influences TCRB rearrangement. In the patient group, naive, central memory and Treg TCRB repertoires seemed more alike than in the healthy donor group. Shorter templates might be favored by PCR, equally in patients and controls.

The CDR3 spans 13 residues. V gave up 4 bases and J gave up 4 bases, with 9 bases separating them. Germline V lookup: CDR1 SGHRS, CDR2 YFSETQ. Since all of the isolated RNA was reverse transcribed, expressed TCRB transcripts were what got sequenced. Sequencing of naive, central memory and regulatory T cell samples gave an average of around 3.6 million reads. Some clones are missing from TCRdb's copy, which holds only in-frame ones; the method was immunoSEQ multiplex PCR. The sample includes around 240,000 clones, 9.6% of them seen just once. The gene calls are TRBV5-1 and TRBJ1-5; D remains unclear. This TCR was sampled from a woman in her late teens or twenties in good health. Source material: naive CD4+ T cells from blood. CDR3 sequence reads: CASSPGLNQPQHF. The CDR3 region has the DNA TGCGCCAGCAGCCCCGGACTTAATCAGCCCCAGCATTTT.